Below are 6 T cell receptor beta chains sequenced from a single sample in a study of T cells after yellow fever vaccination. Via MiXCR, TCRdb re-called the 5' RACE reads, giving one row per CDR3 protein. In the table there are 100,000 to 150,000 distinct CDR3 sequences, 7.4% of which are singletons. The sample here was CD4+ T cells sorted from PBMCs, taken approximately 11 days after the first yellow fever vaccination. The receptors were gathered from a man between 18 and 35 years old who received the YFV17D yellow fever vaccine.

This clonotype was counted many times. This chain uses TRBV12-3 or TRBV12-4 with TRBJ1-1; tentative D call: TRBD1 (6 bases). Trimming left V 2 bases short and J 0 bases short, with 10 bases between. The CDR3 runs to 15 residues. The CDR3 sequence: CASSLNQGLNTEAFF. In nucleotides, the CDR3 is TGTGCCAGCAGTTTAAATCAGGGGTTGAACACTGAAGCTTTCTTT.

This clonotype was picked up many times. This chain links TRBV20-1 with TRBJ2-7; maybe TRBD1 (5 bases). Trimming pared 6 bases from V and 3 bases from J, leaving 12 bases between. The CDR3 has 12 residues. The germline CDR1 and CDR2 sequences are DFQATT and SNEGSKA (reference sequence). The CDR3: CSAGEELYEQYF. The CDR3 DNA reads as TGCAGTGCAGGGGAAGAACTCTACGAGCAGTACTTC.

This clonotype came up many times. The chain carries TRBV25-1 and TRBJ1-4; 7 bases align to TRBD1. Per germline, CDR1 MGHDK and CDR2 SYGVNS. V lost 7 bases to trimming and J lost 7 bases; unmatched junction nucleotides: 3. This CDR3 region has 12 residues. The CDR3 nucleotides read TGTGCCAGCAACAGGGGAAGTGAAAAACTGTTTTTT. Encoded protein: CASNRGSEKLFF. The full variable domain, rest sourced from reference TRBV25-1 and TRBJ1-4, is EADIYQTPRYLVIGTGKKITLECSQTMGHDKMYWYQQDPGMELHLIHYSYGVNSTEKGDLSSESTVSRIRTEHFPLTLESARPSHTSQYLCASNRGSEKLFFGSGTQLSVL.

This clonotype was counted at least ten times. The chain is built from TRBV27 and TRBJ2-1; 7 nucleotides match TRBD2. The V gene's germline CDR1 is MNHEY and CDR2 SMNVEV (reference sequence). The CDR3 totals 17 residues. V was pared by 4 bases and J by 0 bases, with 9 bases of the junction left unmatched. The CDR3 DNA follows: TGTGCCAGCAGTTGGGTTGGAGCGGGGAGCTCCTACAATGAGCAGTTCTTC. This codes for CASSWVGAGSSYNEQFF.

This clonotype was seen repeatedly, ten times or more. The chain carries TRBV7-2 and TRBJ1-1; the match to TRBD1 covers 7 bases. Germline lookup yields CDR1 SGHTA and CDR2 FQGNSA. The CDR3 covers 14 residues. Germline trimming cut 5 bases from V and 1 base from J; bases unmatched to any gene: 4. CDR3 sequence reads: CASSAHRGNTEAFF. In DNA form, the CDR3 reads TGTGCCAGCAGCGCCCACAGGGGGAACACTGAAGCTTTCTTT.

This clonotype has a count of ten or more. CDR3: CASSLTQGDEQYF. In DNA form, the CDR3 reads TGTGCCAGCAGCTTGACGCAGGGTGACGAGCAGTACTTC. The chain recombines TRBV5-6 with TRBJ2-7; maybe TRBD1 (5 bases). Germline-derived CDR1 and CDR2 are SGHDT and YYEEEE. The V end lost 1 base, the J end lost 5 bases, and 10 bases lay between the germline ends. This CDR3 has 13 amino acids.